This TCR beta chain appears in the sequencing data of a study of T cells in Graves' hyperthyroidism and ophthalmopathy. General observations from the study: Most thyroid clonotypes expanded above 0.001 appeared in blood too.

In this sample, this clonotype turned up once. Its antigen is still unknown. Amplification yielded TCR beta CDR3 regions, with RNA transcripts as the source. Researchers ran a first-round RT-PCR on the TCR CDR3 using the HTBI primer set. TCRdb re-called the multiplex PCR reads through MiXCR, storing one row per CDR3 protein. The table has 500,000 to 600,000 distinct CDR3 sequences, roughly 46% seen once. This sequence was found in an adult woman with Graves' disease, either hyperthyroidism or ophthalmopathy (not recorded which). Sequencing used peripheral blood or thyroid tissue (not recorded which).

CDR3 sequence reads: CASLNQETQYF. CDR3 coding DNA: TGCGCCAGCTTGAATCAAGAGACCCAGTACTTC. The chain combines TRBV10-1 with TRBJ2-5; the D is unclear. This CDR3 region has 11 residues. From germline, CDR1 is WNHNN and CDR2 SYGVQD (reference sequence). V lost 8 bases and J lost 2, with 6 bases in between.